This T cell receptor beta chain was captured in a study of OX40 agonist ivuxolimab in advanced cancers. In the study overall: The mean age was roughly 60 years, ranging from 23 to 79, with 65% to 90% of participants male. Overall study findings and caveats: Low clonal expansion, among the lowest seen, marked partial responders at 0.1-3.0 mg/kg. A proportion of nonresponders additionally exhibited low normalized T-cell clonal expansion.

Sequenced by immunoSEQ multiplex PCR; TCRdb stores in-frame clones only, minus some. The data contain tens of thousands of clones, approximately 81% of them seen just once; the ten biggest clones take up roughly 4.9%. The table lists this clone with many counts. No antigen is known for it. This CDR3 comprises 14 residues. Germline V gene lookup returns CDR1 SNHLY and CDR2 FYNNEI. With V trimmed by 6 bases and J by 1 base, 4 bases remained unmatched. The TCR sequence derives from an adult with an advanced solid tumor such as melanoma, head and neck, liver or kidney cancer. This sequence joins TRBV2 and TRBJ1-1, with 8 bases lining up with TRBD1. The material sequenced was CD4+ or CD8+ T cells sorted from blood, taken in a trial of the OX40 agonist ivuxolimab. The DNA for the CDR3 is TGTGCCAGCAGCTCAGGGGGCCCGAACACTGAAGCTTTCTTT. The encoded protein is CASSSGGPNTEAFF.